The 20 T cell receptor beta chains below were found in one sample sequenced in a study of CD8 T cells in ankylosing spondylitis. Antigens of these TCRs are unknown. Notes on the study in general: Among TCR beta sequences, a motif of under ten highly homologous variants appeared characteristic of ankylosing spondylitis blood.

TCRdb reprocessed the 5' RACE reads via MiXCR and lists one record per CDR3 protein. The profile covers about 750,000 distinct CDR3 sequences, with 15% to 20% appearing a single time and roughly a fifth taken by the ten largest. Sequenced: blood, either unsorted or a sorted T cell fraction (not recorded which). The receptors stem from a male donor with ankylosing spondylitis.

This clonotype was recorded a few times. V gene TRBV4-3 combines with J gene TRBJ2-7, with 11 bases matching TRBD1. The V and J ends lost 0 bases and 3 bases, in that order; junction bases with no gene match: 4. Germline V lookup: CDR1 LGHNA, CDR2 YSLEER. The CDR3 sequence is 16 residues long. In DNA, the CDR3 is TGCGCCAGCAGCCAAGAGGTCGGGACAGGGGGCTACGAGCAGTACTTC. It specifies CASSQEVGTGGYEQYF.

This clonotype was seen a few times. The V and J genes are TRBV12-3 or TRBV12-4 and TRBJ2-1; D is unresolved. V lost 6 bases to trimming and J lost 1 base, with 16 bases between them. CDR3 size: 16 residues. CDR3 sequence: CASSYPPGPSYNEQFF. In nucleotides, the CDR3 is TGTGCCAGCAGCTACCCACCTGGACCATCCTACAATGAGCAGTTCTTC.

As for this clonotype: Just one base apart from a much larger clone, this may be a read error. This rearrangement joins TRBV2 to TRBJ2-2; TRBD1 matches 8 bases. This CDR3 region has 14 residues. CDR1 and CDR2 (germline): SNHLY, FYNNEI. With 4 bases clipped from V and 3 bases from J, the junction kept 1 base outside the gene matches. The CDR3 region has the DNA TGTGCCAGCAGTGGGGACAGGTACACCGGGGAGCTGTTTTTT. Its protein is CASSGDRYTGELFF.

J is TRBJ2-7 and V is TRBV2; D is unresolved. The CDR3 covers 15 residues. Germline V CDR1 and CDR2: SNHLY, FYNNEI. The germline V and J ends were trimmed by 2 bases and 2 bases, with 13 bases remaining between them. The CDR3 reads CASSEFAESTYEQYF. The DNA of the CDR3 is TGTGCCAGCAGTGAATTTGCGGAAAGTACCTACGAGCAGTACTTC. Combining the CDR3 with reference TRBV2 and TRBJ2-7 gives the whole variable domain EPEVTQTPSHQVTQMGQEVILRCVPISNHLYFYWYRQILGQKVEFLVSFYNNEISEKSEIFDDQFSVERPDGSNFTLKIRSTKLEDSAMYFCASSEFAESTYEQYFGPGTRLTVT.

CDR3 in amino acids: CATSRDRQDSSYEQYF. Written as DNA, the CDR3 is TGTGCCACCAGCAGAGATCGCCAGGACAGCTCCTACGAGCAGTACTTC. The chain couples TRBV15 to TRBJ2-7; D might be TRBD1 (6 bases). V was pared by 0 bases and J by 0 bases, with 12 bases between. This CDR3 is 16 amino acids long. In germline, CDR1 is LNHNV, CDR2 YYDKDF (reference sequence). The full variable domain, completed using reference TRBV15 and TRBJ2-7, is DAMVIQNPRYQVTQFGKPVTLSCSQTLNHNVMYWYQQKSSQAPKLLFHYYDKDFNNEADTPDNFQSRRPNTSFCFLDIRSPGLGDTAMYLCATSRDRQDSSYEQYFGPGTRLTVT.

This clonotype was observed a few times. This chain links TRBV4-1 with TRBJ2-1; TRBD2 matches at 12 bases. V dropped 4 bases and J dropped 5; count of bases not matched to a gene: 6. The CDR3 covers 16 residues. Germline V gene sequence: CDR1 MGHRA, CDR2 YSYEKL. The CDR3 here is CASSPLAGGPDNEQFF. The CDR3 DNA reads as TGCGCCAGCAGCCCCCTAGCGGGAGGGCCCGACAATGAGCAGTTCTTC.

This clonotype was found a few times. V and J are TRBV19 and TRBJ2-1; 11 positions agree with TRBD2. From germline, CDR1 is LNHDA and CDR2 SQIVND (reference sequence). V shed 5 bases and J 6 bases; nucleotides not matched to a gene: 6. This CDR3 spans 15 amino acids. Here the CDR3 DNA reads TGTGCCAGTAGTGCCCCGACTAGCGGGGTCAATGAGCAGTTCTTC. This codes for CASSAPTSGVNEQFF.

This clonotype was observed a few times. This chain links TRBV29-1 with TRBJ2-2; 13 nucleotides line up with TRBD2. The germline gives CDR1 SQVTM, CDR2 ANQGSEA. This CDR3 has 16 amino acids. Trimming removed 1 base from V and 4 bases from J; junction bases left unmatched: 3. The CDR3 bases are TGCAGCGTTGAAGGAGGACTAGCGGGGGCCACCGGGGAGCTGTTTTTT. Amino acids: CSVEGGLAGATGELFF.

This clonotype was detected a few times. The V and J genes are TRBV25-1 and TRBJ2-7; TRBD2 agrees at 9 bases. Looked up from germline, CDR1 is MGHDK and CDR2 is SYGVNS. J was trimmed by 12 bases and V by 2 bases; bases with no gene match: 14. The CDR3 totals 15 residues. CDR3 in amino acids: CASSEGGLAGSTRYF. For the CDR3, the DNA is TGTGCCAGCAGTGAAGGGGGGCTAGCGGGGTCGACGAGGTACTTC.

The rearrangement uses TRBV7-9 and TRBJ1-1, with D possibly matching TRBD1 (5 bases). CDR1 is SEHNR and CDR2 is FQNEAQ in the germline V gene (reference sequence). Trimming removed 6 bases from V and 4 bases from J, with 15 bases in between. The CDR3 runs to 14 residues. DNA of the CDR3: TGTGCCAGCAGAAGCTGGCAGGGAGTCACTGAAGCTTTCTTT. Translated, it gives CASRSWQGVTEAFF.

The chain employs TRBV4-2 and TRBJ1-1; D remains unclear. Germline lookup yields CDR1 LGHNA and CDR2 YNFKEQ. Trimming removed 0 bases at V and 5 bases at J, with 13 bases between. This CDR3 contains 15 residues. CDR3 loop: CASSQDNNGRTEAFF. CDR3 DNA sequence: TGTGCCAGCAGCCAAGATAACAACGGCCGGACTGAAGCTTTCTTT.

This chain connects TRBV20-1 to TRBJ2-1; the match to TRBD2 covers 7 bases. The germline gives CDR1 DFQATT, CDR2 SNEGSKA (reference sequence). The CDR3 is made up of 13 amino acids. The CDR3 loop is CSSRGLLNNEQFF. The CDR3 DNA follows: TGCAGCTCAAGGGGACTACTGAACAATGAGCAGTTCTTC.

The chain couples TRBV5-1 to TRBJ2-1; perhaps D is TRBD1 or TRBD2 (6 bases each). The CDR3 is made up of 15 amino acids. Germline V lookup: CDR1 SGHRS, CDR2 YFSETQ. V lost 4 bases to trimming and J lost 2 bases, with 13 bases between them. The CDR3: CASSPDGGPYNEQFF. CDR3 nucleotide sequence: TGCGCCAGCAGCCCGGACGGGGGCCCCTACAATGAGCAGTTCTTC.

The chain is built from TRBV12-3 or TRBV12-4 and TRBJ1-2, with D perhaps matching TRBD1 (5 bases). CDR3 length: 16 residues. Trimming cost V 3 bases and J 2 bases, with 16 bases left between them. CDR3 sequence (DNA): TGTGCCAGCAGTTTCGTCGTTGGGGACGGAAACTATGGCTACACCTTC. It is translated as CASSFVVGDGNYGYTF.

The sample holds a few counts of this clonotype. The chain joins TRBV7-9 to TRBJ2-3; 7 bases are shared with TRBD2. The J segment lost 0 bases and the V segment lost 4 bases, leaving 10 bases of the junction unmatched. This CDR3 region has 17 residues. Germline lookup yields CDR1 SEHNR and CDR2 FQNEAQ (reference sequence). CDR3: CASSSTSYGGSTDTQYF. In DNA form, the CDR3 reads TGTGCCAGCAGCTCGACTAGCTATGGCGGGAGCACAGATACGCAGTATTTT.

The chain links TRBV12-3 or TRBV12-4 to TRBJ2-3; TRBD2 matches 7 bases. This CDR3 has 16 amino acids. The ends lost 6 bases at V and 3 bases at J; junction bases unmatched: 12. The CDR3 sequence is CASSGRSGAGTDTQYF. In DNA form, the CDR3 reads TGTGCCAGCAGCGGGCGCTCAGGAGCGGGAACAGATACGCAGTATTTT.

The rearrangement links TRBV7-9 to TRBJ2-7; TRBD2 might be the D (5 bases). The CDR3 totals 14 residues. V was shortened by 5 bases and J by 3 bases, with 14 bases between the two germline ends. Germline V gives CDR1 SEHNR, CDR2 FQNEAQ (reference sequence). The CDR3 loop reads CASSPIARGYEQYF. The CDR3 DNA sequence: TGTGCCAGCAGCCCCATAGCGAGAGGCTACGAGCAGTACTTC.

The chain combines TRBV21-1 with TRBJ2-2; TRBD2 reflects the table's D call only, with no check against the DNA. TRBV21-1 is a recognized pseudogene. The CDR3 is made up of 17 amino acids. CDR3 bases: TGTGCCAGCAGCTCCTTGGGGACTAGCGGGGACACCGGGGAGCTGTTTTTT. Translating gives CASSSLGTSGDTGELFF.

This clonotype was seen only a few times. CDR3 in DNA: TGTGCCACCAGCAGAGAACAGGGGGATACGGGGAAGGCCAGGGGCACTGAAGCTTTCTTT. The encoded protein is CATSREQGDTGKARGTEAFF. The gene calls are TRBV15 and TRBJ1-1, with TRBD1 matching over 8 bases. V lost 0 bases to trimming and J lost 4 bases; unmatched junction nucleotides: 19. The CDR3 has 20 amino acids. In germline, CDR1 is LNHNV, CDR2 YYDKDF (reference sequence).

This clonotype was counted a few times. J is TRBJ2-2 and V is TRBV4-3, with D hard to call. Germline CDR1 and CDR2: LGHNA and YSLEER. V shed 0 bases and J shed 3 bases, with 14 bases lying between them. CDR3 length: 17 amino acids. The CDR3 is CASSQDSASLDTGELFF. The CDR3 nucleotides are TGCGCCAGCAGCCAAGATTCGGCGTCCCTCGACACCGGGGAGCTGTTTTTT.